The sequence of this T cell receptor beta chain was determined in a study of blood T cell repertoires in COVID-19. The wider study: COVID-19 samples from acute and convalescent phases originated in the United States, Italy and Spain.

Sequencing was performed with immunoSEQ multiplex PCR; in TCRdb, only in-frame clones are kept and a portion is missing. The sample has 150,000 to 200,000 clones, 80% to 90% seen once; the top ten hold 3.7%. The CDR3 consists of 11 residues. V lost 7 bases, J lost 3 bases, and 7 bases lay in between. In germline, CDR1 is SNHLY, CDR2 FYNNEI. This chain uses TRBV2 with TRBJ2-7; no clear D. The TCR sequence derives from a man aged 18 to 30 with active or convalescent COVID-19. Sequencing was done on a sample of peripheral blood. The CDR3 bases are TGTGCCAGCAATACAAACTACGAGCAGTACTTC. This translates into CASNTNYEQYF.